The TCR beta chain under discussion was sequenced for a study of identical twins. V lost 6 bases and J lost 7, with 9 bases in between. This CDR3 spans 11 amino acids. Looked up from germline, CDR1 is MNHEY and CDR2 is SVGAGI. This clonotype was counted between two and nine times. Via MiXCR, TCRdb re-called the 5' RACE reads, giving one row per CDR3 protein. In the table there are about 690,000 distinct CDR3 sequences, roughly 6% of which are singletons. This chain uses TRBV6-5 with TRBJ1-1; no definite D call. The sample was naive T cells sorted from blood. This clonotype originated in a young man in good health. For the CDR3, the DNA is TGTGCCAGCAGGACCACGGGTGAAGCTTTCTTT. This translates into CASRTTGEAFF.